This T cell receptor (beta chain) stems from a study of cytomegalovirus exposure and HLA in healthy donors. General study results and limits: Reported performance of the classifier showed diagnosis of cytomegalovirus status with high specificity and sensitivity. Later analysis associated a missense DCLRE1C variant with TCR beta V- and J-gene trimming.

Amplification used 60 Vbeta primers and 13 Jbeta primers. Authors' processing steps: Approximately 11 million of about 80 million unique TCR beta chains were shared, per a later count. Sequencing used immunoSEQ multiplex PCR; TCRdb keeps in-frame clones, though not all of them. V and J calls and clone size are as listed in that table; D and trimming were resolved from the DNA. The sample contains approximately 160,000 clones, roughly three quarters of which appear only once. On this clone itself: As yet, its antigen is unknown.

Germline trimming cut 2 bases from V and 5 bases from J; bases unmatched to any gene: 4. This CDR3 region has 15 residues. Germline V gene lookup returns CDR1 LNHNV and CDR2 YYDKDF (reference sequence). The receptor was derived from a woman between 35 and 50 years old in good health and CMV-seropositive. The sequenced material came from PBMCs. This sequence joins TRBV15 and TRBJ2-5; 11 positions match TRBD2. CDR3 sequence reads: CATSRLAGGWETQYF. CDR3 nucleotides: TGTGCCACCAGCAGACTAGCGGGGGGTTGGGAGACCCAGTACTTC.